The TCR beta chain described here comes from a study of graft-versus-host responses after intestinal transplantation. Across the whole study: Every recipient had anti-thymocyte globulin induction and approximately 3 years of tacrolimus plus steroids.

The assay was immunoSEQ multiplex PCR, and TCRdb's table has in-frame clones only and misses some. The sample lists approximately 13,000 clones; about 29% were seen once. Germline lookup yields CDR1 ENHRY and CDR2 SYGVKD. The CDR3 is made up of 15 amino acids. Between the trimmed V and J ends, which lost 0 bases and 0 bases, there was a span of 9 bases. Labeling with CFSE marked approximately 200,000 responder cells, which were plated with approximately 200,000 irradiated, violet-dye-labeled stimulator cells. In this sample, this clone turned up a few times. Sequencing used alloreactive CD8+ T cells from a mixed lymphocyte reaction culture, obtained before intestinal transplant. Subset: CFSE-low proliferating T cells sorted from approximately 6-day pre-transplant mixed lymphocyte reaction (GvH or HvG direction). The chain has TRBV10-3 and TRBJ2-7, with D possibly being TRBD1 (6 bases). This sequence originates from a human patient who received an intestinal transplant. The CDR3 DNA reads as TGTGCCATCAGTGAGTCTACAGGGAGCTCCTACGAGCAGTACTTC. It translates to CAISESTGSSYEQYF.